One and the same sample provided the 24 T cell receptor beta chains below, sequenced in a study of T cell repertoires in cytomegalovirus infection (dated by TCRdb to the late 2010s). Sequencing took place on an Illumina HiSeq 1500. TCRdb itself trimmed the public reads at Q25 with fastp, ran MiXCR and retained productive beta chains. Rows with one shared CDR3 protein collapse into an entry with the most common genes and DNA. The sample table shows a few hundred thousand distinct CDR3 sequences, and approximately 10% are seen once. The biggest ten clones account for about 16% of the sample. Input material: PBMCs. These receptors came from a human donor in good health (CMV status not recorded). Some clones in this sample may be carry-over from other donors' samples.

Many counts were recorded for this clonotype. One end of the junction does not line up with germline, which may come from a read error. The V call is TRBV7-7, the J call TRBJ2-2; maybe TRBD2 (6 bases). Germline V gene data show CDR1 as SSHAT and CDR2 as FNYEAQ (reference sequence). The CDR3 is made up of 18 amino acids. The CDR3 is CASSFDTEGGAFTGELFF. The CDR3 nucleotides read TGTGCTAGCAGCTTTGACACTGAGGGAGGCGCTTTCACCGGGGAGCTGTTTTTT.

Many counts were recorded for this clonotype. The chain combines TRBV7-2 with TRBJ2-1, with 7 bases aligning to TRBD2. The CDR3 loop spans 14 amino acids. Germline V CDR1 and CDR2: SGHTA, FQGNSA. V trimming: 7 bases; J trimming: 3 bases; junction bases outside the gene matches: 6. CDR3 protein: CASTPAGVYNEQFF. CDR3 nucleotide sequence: TGTGCCAGCACCCCGGCGGGAGTCTACAATGAGCAGTTCTTC.

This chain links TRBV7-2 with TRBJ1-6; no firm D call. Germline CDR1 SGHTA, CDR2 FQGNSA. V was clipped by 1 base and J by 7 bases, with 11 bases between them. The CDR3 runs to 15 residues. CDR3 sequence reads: CASSLGSALNSPLHF. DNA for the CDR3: TGTGCCAGCAGCTTAGGTTCGGCTTTGAATTCACCCCTCCACTTT.

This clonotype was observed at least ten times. The CDR3 region has the DNA TGTGCCAGCAGCCCCGGACGGAGGGGCACAGATACGCAGTATTTT. Its translation: CASSPGRRGTDTQYF. The V and J genes are TRBV7-2 and TRBJ2-3, with D tentatively TRBD2 (6 bases). V was pared by 5 bases and J by 1 base, with 13 bases between. Germline CDR1 is SGHTA and CDR2 is FQGNSA. The CDR3 loop spans 15 amino acids.

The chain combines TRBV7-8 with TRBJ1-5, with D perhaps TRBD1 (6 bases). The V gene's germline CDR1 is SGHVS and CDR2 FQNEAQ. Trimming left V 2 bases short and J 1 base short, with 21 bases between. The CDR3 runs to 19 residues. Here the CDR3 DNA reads TGTGCCAGCAGCTTATTCTCGGGAACGGGGGCAGGGAGCAATCAGCCCCAGCATTTT. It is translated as CASSLFSGTGAGSNQPQHF.

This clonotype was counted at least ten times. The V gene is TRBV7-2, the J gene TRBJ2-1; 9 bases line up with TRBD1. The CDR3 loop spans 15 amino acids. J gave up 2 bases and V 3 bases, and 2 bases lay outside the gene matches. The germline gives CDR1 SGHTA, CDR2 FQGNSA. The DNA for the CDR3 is TGTGCCAGCAGCTTTCGACAGGGGGCCTACAATGAGCAGTTCTTC. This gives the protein CASSFRQGAYNEQFF.

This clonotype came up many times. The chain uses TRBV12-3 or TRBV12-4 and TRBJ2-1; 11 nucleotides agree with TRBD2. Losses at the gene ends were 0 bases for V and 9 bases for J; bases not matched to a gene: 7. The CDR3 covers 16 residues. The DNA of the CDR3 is TGTGCCAGCAGTTTAGCCCCACGACTAGCGGGGAGTGAGCAGTTCTTC. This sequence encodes CASSLAPRLAGSEQFF.

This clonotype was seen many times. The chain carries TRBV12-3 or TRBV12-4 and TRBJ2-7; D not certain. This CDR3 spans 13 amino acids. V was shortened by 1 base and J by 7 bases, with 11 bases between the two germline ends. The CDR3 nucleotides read TGTGCCAGCAGTTTAGGAAGGGCTCGGGAGCAGTACTTC. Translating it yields CASSLGRAREQYF.

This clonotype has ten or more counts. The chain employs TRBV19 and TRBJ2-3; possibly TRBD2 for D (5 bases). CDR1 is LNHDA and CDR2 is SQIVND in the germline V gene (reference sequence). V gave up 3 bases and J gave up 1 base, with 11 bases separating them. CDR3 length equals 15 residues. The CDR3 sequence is CASSITGDGTDTQYF. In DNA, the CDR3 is TGTGCCAGTAGTATTACCGGGGATGGCACAGATACGCAGTATTTT.

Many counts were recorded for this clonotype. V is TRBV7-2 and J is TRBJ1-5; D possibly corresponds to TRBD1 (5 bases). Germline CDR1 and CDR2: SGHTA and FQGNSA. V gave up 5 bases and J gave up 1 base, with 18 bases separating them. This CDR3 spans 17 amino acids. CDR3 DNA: TGTGCCAGCAGCCTATTACCGGGACCGATGAGCAATCAGCCCCAGCATTTT. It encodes CASSLLPGPMSNQPQHF.

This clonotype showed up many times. The CDR3 loop reads CASTTAIFGGNTIYF. The CDR3 bases are TGTGCCAGCACGACAGCCATTTTTGGGGGAAACACCATATATTTT. J is TRBJ1-3 and V is TRBV28, with D possibly matching TRBD1 (5 bases). Trimming cost V 7 bases and J 4 bases, with 17 bases left between them. The length of the CDR3 is 15 residues. The germline V gene has CDR1 MDHEN and CDR2 SYDVKM. Complete variable domain (other parts from reference TRBV28 and TRBJ1-3): DVKVTQSSRYLVKRTGEKVFLECVQDMDHENMFWYRQDPGLGLRLIYFSYDVKMKEKGDIPEGYSVSREKKERFSLILESASTNQTSMYLCASTTAIFGGNTIYFGEGSWLTVV.

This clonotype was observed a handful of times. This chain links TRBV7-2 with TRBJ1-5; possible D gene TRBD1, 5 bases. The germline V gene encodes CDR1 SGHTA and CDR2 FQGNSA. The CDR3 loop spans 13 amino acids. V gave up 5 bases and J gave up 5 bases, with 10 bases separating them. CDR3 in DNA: TGTGCCAGCAGCCCATCACAGGATCAGCCCCAGCATTTT. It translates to CASSPSQDQPQHF.

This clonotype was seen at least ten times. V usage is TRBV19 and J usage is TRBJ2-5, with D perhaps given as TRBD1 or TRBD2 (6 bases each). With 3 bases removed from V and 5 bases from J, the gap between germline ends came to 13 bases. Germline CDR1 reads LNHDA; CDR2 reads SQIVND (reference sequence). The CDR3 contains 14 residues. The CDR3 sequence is CASSIGGPPETQYF. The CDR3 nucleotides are TGTGCCAGTAGTATCGGGGGCCCCCCGGAGACCCAGTACTTC.

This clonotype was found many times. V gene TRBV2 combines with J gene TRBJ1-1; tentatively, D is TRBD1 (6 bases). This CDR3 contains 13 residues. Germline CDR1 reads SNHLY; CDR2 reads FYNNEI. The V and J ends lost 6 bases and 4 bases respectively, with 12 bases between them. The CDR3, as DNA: TGTGCCAGCAGCGGACAGATCGGCACTGAAGCTTTCTTT. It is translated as CASSGQIGTEAFF.

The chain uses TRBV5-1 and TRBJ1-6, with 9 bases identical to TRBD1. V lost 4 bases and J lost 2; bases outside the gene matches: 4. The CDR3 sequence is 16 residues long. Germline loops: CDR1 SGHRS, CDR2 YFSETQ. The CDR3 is CASSPGTGTYNSPLHF. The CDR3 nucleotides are TGCGCCAGCAGCCCCGGGACAGGGACCTATAATTCACCCCTCCACTTT.

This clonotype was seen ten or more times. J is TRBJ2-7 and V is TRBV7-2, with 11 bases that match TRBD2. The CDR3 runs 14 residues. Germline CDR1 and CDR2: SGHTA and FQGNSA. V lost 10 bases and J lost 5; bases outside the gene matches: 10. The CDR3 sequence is CAISLVSGRDEQYF. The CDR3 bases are TGTGCCATCTCCCTTGTTAGCGGGAGGGACGAGCAGTACTTC.

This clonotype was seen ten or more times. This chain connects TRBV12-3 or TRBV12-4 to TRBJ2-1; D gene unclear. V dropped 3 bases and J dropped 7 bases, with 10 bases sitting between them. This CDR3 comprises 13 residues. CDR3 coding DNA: TGTGCCAGCAGTTTTACGGTGGGGAATGAGCAGTTCTTC. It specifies CASSFTVGNEQFF.

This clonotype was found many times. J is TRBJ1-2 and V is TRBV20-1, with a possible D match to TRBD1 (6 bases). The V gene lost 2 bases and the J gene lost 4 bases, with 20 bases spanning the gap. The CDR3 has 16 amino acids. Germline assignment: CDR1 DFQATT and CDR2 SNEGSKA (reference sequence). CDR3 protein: CSARPPGGLSSYGYTF. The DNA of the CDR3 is TGCAGTGCTAGACCACCCGGGGGGCTATCCTCCTATGGCTACACCTTC.

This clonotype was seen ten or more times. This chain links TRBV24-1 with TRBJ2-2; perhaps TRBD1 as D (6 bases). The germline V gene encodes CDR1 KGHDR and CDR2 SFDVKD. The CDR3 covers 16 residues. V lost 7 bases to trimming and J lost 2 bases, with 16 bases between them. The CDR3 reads CATRSWGQGNTGELFF. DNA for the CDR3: TGTGCCACCAGATCTTGGGGGCAGGGTAACACCGGGGAGCTGTTTTTT.

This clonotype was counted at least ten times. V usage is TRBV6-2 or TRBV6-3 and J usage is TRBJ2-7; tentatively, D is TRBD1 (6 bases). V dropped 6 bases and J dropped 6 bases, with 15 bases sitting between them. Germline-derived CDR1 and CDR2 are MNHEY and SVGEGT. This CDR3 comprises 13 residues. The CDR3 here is CASRKTQGREQYF. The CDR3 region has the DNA TGTGCCAGCAGAAAAACCCAGGGGCGCGAGCAGTACTTC.

The CDR3: CSVEKYGGTKGNTIYF. CDR3 DNA: TGCAGCGTTGAGAAGTACGGGGGCACGAAGGGAAACACCATATATTTT. The J gene is TRBJ1-3, the V gene TRBV29-1, with D maybe TRBD1 (6 bases). Trimming took 3 bases from V and 4 from J, leaving 19 bases between them. Germline CDR1 SQVTM, CDR2 ANQGSEA. There are 16 residues in the CDR3.

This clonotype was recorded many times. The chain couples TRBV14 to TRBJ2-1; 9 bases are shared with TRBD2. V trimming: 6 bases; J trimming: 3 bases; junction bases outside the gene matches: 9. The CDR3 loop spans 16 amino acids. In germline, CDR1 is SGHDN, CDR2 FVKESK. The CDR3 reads CASSHDLAGLYNEQFF. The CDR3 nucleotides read TGTGCCAGCAGTCACGATCTAGCGGGGCTCTACAATGAGCAGTTCTTC.

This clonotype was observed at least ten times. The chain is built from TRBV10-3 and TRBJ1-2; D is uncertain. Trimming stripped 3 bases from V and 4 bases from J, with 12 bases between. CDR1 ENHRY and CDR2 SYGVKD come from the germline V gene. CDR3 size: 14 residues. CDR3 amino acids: CAISDEGWSYGYTF. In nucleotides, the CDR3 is TGTGCCATCAGTGATGAGGGTTGGAGCTATGGCTACACCTTC.

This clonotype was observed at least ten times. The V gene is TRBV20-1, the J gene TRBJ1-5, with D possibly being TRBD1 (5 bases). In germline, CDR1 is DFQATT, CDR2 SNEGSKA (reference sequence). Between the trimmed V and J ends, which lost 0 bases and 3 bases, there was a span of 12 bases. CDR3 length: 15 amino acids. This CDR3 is CSARDGGRVNQPQHF. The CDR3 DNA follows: TGCAGTGCTAGAGACGGGGGACGGGTCAATCAGCCCCAGCATTTT.